This section outlines one T cell receptor (beta chain) sequence together with its context. Antigen unknown. The data were taken from a study of vaccination effects on CD4 cells after COVID-19. Study findings and constraints: Few convalescent patients were included, and no early post-infection timepoints were sampled. Clones arising from infection and from vaccination showed marked clonal contraction late after vaccination.

Germline V gives CDR1 MNHNS, CDR2 SASEGT. V lost 2 bases and J lost 2, with 17 bases in between. The CDR3 consists of 17 residues. TCRdb's table, derived via immunoSEQ multiplex PCR, lists solely in-frame clones and lacks some. The data hold roughly 26,000 clones, with approximately 78% observed a single time. Antigen-specific CD4+ T cells were first expanded with viral peptide pools by the ViraFEST assay and only then sequenced. Isolating CD4+ T cells followed about 10 days of culture. By PCR, the person was confirmed to have had SARS-CoV-2 infection between March and December 2020. The culture medium for a few million PBMC per well included around 9 IU/ml IL-2 and around 9.8 ug/ml peptides. The authors replaced half the medium with IL-2 medium on days 3 and 7.

The receptor was isolated from a human donor who had a prior SARS-CoV-2 infection. V gene TRBV6-1 combines with J gene TRBJ2-3, with D perhaps assigned TRBD1 or TRBD2 (6 bases each). Sample: CD4+ T cells from PBMCs cultured with HCoV-NL63 spike peptides, taken before COVID-19 vaccination. CDR3 region: CASSERGTPGNTDTQYF. Here the CDR3 DNA reads TGTGCCAGCAGTGAAAGGGGGACTCCGGGCAACACAGATACGCAGTATTTT.